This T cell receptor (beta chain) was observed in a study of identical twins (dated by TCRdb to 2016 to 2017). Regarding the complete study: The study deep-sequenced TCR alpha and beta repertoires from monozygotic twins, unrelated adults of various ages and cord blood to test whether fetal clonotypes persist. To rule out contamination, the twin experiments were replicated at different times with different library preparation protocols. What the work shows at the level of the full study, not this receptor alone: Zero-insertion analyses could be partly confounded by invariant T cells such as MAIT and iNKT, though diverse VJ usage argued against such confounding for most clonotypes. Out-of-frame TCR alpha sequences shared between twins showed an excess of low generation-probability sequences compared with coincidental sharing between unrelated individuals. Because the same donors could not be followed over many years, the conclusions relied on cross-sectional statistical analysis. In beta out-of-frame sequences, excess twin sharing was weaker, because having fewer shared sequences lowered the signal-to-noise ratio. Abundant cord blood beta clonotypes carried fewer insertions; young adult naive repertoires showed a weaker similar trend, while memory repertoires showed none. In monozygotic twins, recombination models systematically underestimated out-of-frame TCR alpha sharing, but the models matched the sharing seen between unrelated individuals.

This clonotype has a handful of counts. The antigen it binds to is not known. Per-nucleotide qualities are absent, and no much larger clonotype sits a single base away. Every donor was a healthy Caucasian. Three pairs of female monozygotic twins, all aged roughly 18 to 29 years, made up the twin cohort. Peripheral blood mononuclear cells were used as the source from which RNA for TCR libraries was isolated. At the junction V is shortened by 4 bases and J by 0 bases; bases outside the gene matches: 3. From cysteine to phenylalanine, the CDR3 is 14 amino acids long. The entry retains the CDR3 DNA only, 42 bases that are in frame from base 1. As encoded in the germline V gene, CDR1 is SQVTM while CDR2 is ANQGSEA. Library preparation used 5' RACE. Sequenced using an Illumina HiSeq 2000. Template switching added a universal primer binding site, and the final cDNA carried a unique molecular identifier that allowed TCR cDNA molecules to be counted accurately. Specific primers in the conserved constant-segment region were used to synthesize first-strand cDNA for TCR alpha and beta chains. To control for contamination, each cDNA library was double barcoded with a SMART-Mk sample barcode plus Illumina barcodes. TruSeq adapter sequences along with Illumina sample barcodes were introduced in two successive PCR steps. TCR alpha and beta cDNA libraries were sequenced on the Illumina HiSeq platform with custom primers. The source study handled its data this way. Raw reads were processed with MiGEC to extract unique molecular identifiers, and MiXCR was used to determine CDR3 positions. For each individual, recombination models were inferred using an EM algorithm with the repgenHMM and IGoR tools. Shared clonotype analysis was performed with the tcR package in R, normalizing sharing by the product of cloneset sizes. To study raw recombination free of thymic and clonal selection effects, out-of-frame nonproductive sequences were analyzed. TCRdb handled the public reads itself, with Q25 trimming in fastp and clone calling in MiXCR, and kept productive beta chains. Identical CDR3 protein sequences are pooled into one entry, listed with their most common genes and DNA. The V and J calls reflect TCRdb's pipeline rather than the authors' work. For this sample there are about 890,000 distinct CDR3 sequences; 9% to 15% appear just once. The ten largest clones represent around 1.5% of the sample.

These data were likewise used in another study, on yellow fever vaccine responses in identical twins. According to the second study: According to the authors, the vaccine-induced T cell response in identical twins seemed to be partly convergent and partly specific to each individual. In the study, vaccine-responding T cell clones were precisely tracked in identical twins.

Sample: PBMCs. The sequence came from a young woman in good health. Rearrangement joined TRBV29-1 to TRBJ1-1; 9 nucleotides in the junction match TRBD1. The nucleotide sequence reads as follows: TGCAGCGTTGCGACAGGGGGTCTGAACACTGAAGCTTTCTTT. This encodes CSVATGGLNTEAFF.